This is a list of T cell receptor beta chains from one sample in a study of blood T cell repertoires in COVID-19. Sequencing used immunoSEQ multiplex PCR; TCRdb keeps in-frame clones, though not all of them. The sample lists hundreds of thousands of clones; 85% were seen once. The sequencing sample was made of peripheral blood. These receptor sequences come from a human donor in a cohort sampled during active COVID-19. Each CDR3 is given with its conserved first and last residue. A D gene is named only where the DNA matches it firmly. A row's size may be missing; if present it is once, few, many or a size class.

D	V	J	size	CDR3	DNA
TRBD1	TRBV7-9	TRBJ2-5	.	CASSPDRVRQETQYF	TGTGCCAGCAGCCCGGACAGGGTGAGGCAAGAGACCCAGTACTTC
TRBD1	TRBV20-1	TRBJ2-7	.	CSARTGEAQYF	TGCAGTGCAAGGACAGGGGAAGCGCAGTACTTC
.	TRBV30	TRBJ1-2	.	CAWSVQYGYTF	TGTGCCTGGAGTGTACAGTATGGCTACACCTTC
.	TRBV4-1	TRBJ1-3	.	CASSQGGGAYENTIYF	TGCGCCAGCAGCCAAGGGGGAGGGGCGTACGAGAACACCATATATTTT
.	TRBV2	TRBJ1-1	.	CASSESWASTEAFF	TGTGCCAGCAGTGAATCCTGGGCGAGCACTGAAGCTTTCTTT
.	TRBV3-1/TRBV3-2	TRBJ1-6	.	CATRGRTYNSPLHF	TGTGCCACGCGGGGGCGGACGTATAATTCACCCCTCCACTTT
.	TRBV6-5	TRBJ1-4	.	CASSPSGTPDEKLFF	TGTGCCAGCAGCCCATCCGGGACACCGGATGAAAAACTGTTTTTT
.	TRBV18	TRBJ1-2	.	CASSPVDSYYNYGYTF	TGTGCCAGCTCACCCGTGGACAGCTATTATAACTATGGCTACACCTTC
.	TRBV20-1	TRBJ1-2	.	CSARDPYGYTF	TGCAGTGCTAGAGATCCTTATGGCTACACCTTC
TRBD1	TRBV7-9	TRBJ2-7	.	CASSFETGIGYEQYF	TGTGCCAGCAGCTTCGAGACAGGGATAGGCTACGAGCAGTACTTC
TRBD2	TRBV9	TRBJ2-3	.	CASSPWGGDTQYF	TGTGCCAGCAGCCCCTGGGGAGGGGATACGCAGTATTTT
TRBD2	TRBV9	TRBJ2-3	.	CASSLSGTSTDTQYF	TGTGCCAGCAGCTTATCCGGGACTAGTACAGATACGCAGTATTTT
TRBD2	TRBV6-5	TRBJ2-2	.	CASKRDQNTGELFF	TGTGCCAGCAAGCGGGATCAGAACACCGGGGAGCTGTTTTTT
TRBD2	TRBV7-9	TRBJ2-4	.	CASSFGLAGIVDIQYF	TGTGCCAGCAGCTTCGGACTAGCGGGGATCGTAGACATTCAGTACTTC
TRBD2	TRBV6-1	TRBJ2-7	.	CASSELFRGLAGGYEQYF	TGTGCCAGCAGTGAGTTATTTAGGGGACTAGCGGGGGGCTACGAGCAGTACTTC
TRBD2	TRBV6-5	TRBJ2-3	.	CASSSDERGGPDTQYF	TGTGCCAGCAGTTCCGACGAGCGGGGGGGCCCGGATACGCAGTATTTT
TRBD1	TRBV4-1	TRBJ1-4	.	CASSPSGGWSEKLFF	TGCGCCAGCAGCCCTTCAGGGGGATGGAGTGAAAAACTGTTTTTT
TRBD2	TRBV5-6	TRBJ2-7	.	CASSLPAGGSEQYF	TGTGCCAGCAGCTTACCAGCGGGGGGAAGCGAGCAGTACTTC
TRBD1	TRBV10-1	TRBJ1-5	.	CASKRTGINQPQHF	TGCGCCAGCAAACGGACAGGGATCAATCAGCCCCAGCATTTT
.	TRBV5-5	TRBJ2-1	.	CASSLYNEQFF	TGTGCCAGCAGCCTCTACAATGAGCAGTTCTTC
TRBD1	TRBV6-5	TRBJ2-7	.	CASSGDSPYEQYF	TGTGCCAGCAGCGGGGACAGCCCCTACGAGCAGTACTTC
.	TRBV24-1	TRBJ1-2	once	CATSRRGDYGYTF	TGTGCCACCAGTCGGAGAGGAGATTATGGCTACACCTTC
.	TRBV12-5	TRBJ1-2	.	CASGYWGGQGYTF	TGTGCTAGTGGTTATTGGGGCGGACAAGGCTACACCTTC
TRBD1	TRBV4-2	TRBJ2-1	.	CASSQGRGTGGYNEQFF	TGTGCCAGCAGCCAAGGGAGGGGGACAGGGGGCTACAATGAGCAGTTCTTC
TRBD1	TRBV6-5	TRBJ2-1	.	CASSYARGPWNEQFF	TGTGCCAGCAGTTACGCCAGGGGGCCTTGGAATGAGCAGTTCTTC
.	TRBV9	TRBJ1-2	.	CASTEPRPSGAGGYTF	TGTGCCAGCACCGAACCCAGACCGTCAGGGGCGGGTGGCTACACCTTC
.	TRBV30	TRBJ1-4	.	CAWNRLSTNEKLFF	TGTGCCTGGAATAGACTGTCAACTAATGAAAAACTGTTTTTT